Each of the 12 T cell receptor beta chains below was sequenced from the same sample in a study of cytomegalovirus exposure and HLA in healthy donors (dated by TCRdb to 2016 to 2017). Libraries were constructed by the immunoSEQ multiplex PCR assay. The multiplex PCR relied on a mix of 60 forward primers for TCR Vbeta segments and 13 reverse primers for TCR Jbeta segments. In TCRdb, the immuneACCESS table is reduced to in-frame sequences with V and J assigned. These tables do not hold every clone; where another copy was compared, an unresolved V gene accounts for under half, and the others remain unexplained. For this sample the table gives 150,000 to 200,000 clones, of which approximately 72% were detected only once. The ten most abundant clones make up approximately 6.9% of the sample. The material sequenced was PBMCs. All receptors come from a man aged 40-49 years in good health and CMV-seropositive.

This clone was seen more than once but under ten times. The chain is built from TRBV18 and TRBJ1-1, with a tentative D call TRBD1 (6 bases). Germline CDR1 KGHSH, CDR2 LQKENI. V was shortened by 0 bases and J by 3 bases, with 11 bases between the two germline ends. The CDR3 contains 15 residues. CDR3 nucleotide sequence: TGTGCCAGCTCACCACCGAGGGGGACGGACACTGAAGCTTTCTTT. Translated, it gives CASSPPRGTDTEAFF.

V and J are TRBV7-2 and TRBJ2-7; D might be TRBD1 (6 bases). CDR3 length: 14 amino acids. The ends were cut back, 1 base at V and 2 bases at J, with 9 bases in the middle. The germline gives CDR1 SGHTA, CDR2 FQGNSA. CDR3 residues: CASSLGTVPYEQYF. CDR3 bases: TGTGCCAGCAGCTTAGGGACAGTCCCCTACGAGCAGTACTTC.

This chain joins TRBV11-2 and TRBJ2-7; D remains ambiguous. Trimming took 3 bases from V and 8 from J, leaving 8 bases between them. Germline CDR1 and CDR2: SGHAT and FQNNGV. The CDR3 is made up of 11 amino acids. For the CDR3, the DNA is TGTGCCAGCAGCTTTGGGCGTCAGCAGTACTTC. The encoded protein is CASSFGRQQYF.

In nucleotides, the CDR3 is TGTGCCAGCAGCTTAGCCCCCGGACAGGGCTGCGGCTACACCTTC. Protein sequence: CASSLAPGQGCGYTF. V gene TRBV7-3 combines with J gene TRBJ1-2; 8 nucleotides align to TRBD1. Per the germline V gene, CDR1 is SGHTA and CDR2 is FQGTGA. The CDR3 is 15 amino acids. The V gene end was trimmed by 2 bases and the J gene end by 8 bases; junction bases not matched to a gene: 10. The full variable domain, rest sourced from reference TRBV7-3 and TRBJ1-2, is GAGVSQTPSNKVTEKGKYVELRCDPISGHTALYWYRQSLGQGPEFLIYFQGTGAADDSGLPNDRFFAVRPEGSVSTLKIQRTERGDSAVYLCASSLAPGQGCGYTFGSGTRLTVV.

The V gene is TRBV19, the J gene TRBJ2-7; tentative D call: TRBD1 (5 bases). The CDR3 consists of 15 residues. The germline gives CDR1 LNHDA, CDR2 SQIVND (reference sequence). The germline V and J ends were trimmed by 3 bases and 6 bases, with 18 bases remaining between them. The CDR3 sequence is CASSITYRSSREQYF. In DNA form, the CDR3 reads TGTGCCAGTAGTATCACCTACAGGTCATCACGCGAGCAGTACTTC. Full variable domain (rest looked up from reference TRBV19 and TRBJ2-7): DGGITQSPKYLFRKEGQNVTLSCEQNLNHDAMYWYRQDPGQGLRLIYYSQIVNDFQKGDIAEGYSVSREKKESFPLTVTSAQKNPTAFYLCASSITYRSSREQYFGPGTRLTVT.

J is TRBJ1-6 and V is TRBV7-2, with TRBD1 matching over 9 bases. The CDR3 runs to 14 residues. V was pared by 3 bases and J by 7 bases, with 1 base of the junction left unmatched. Germline V gene lookup returns CDR1 SGHTA and CDR2 FQGNSA. Here the CDR3 reads CASSFGTGNSPLHF. The CDR3, as DNA: TGTGCCAGCAGCTTCGGGACAGGGAATTCACCCCTCCACTTT. Supplemented by reference TRBV7-2 and TRBJ1-6, the full variable domain reads GAGVSQSPSNKVTEKGKDVELRCDPISGHTALYWYRQSLGQGLEFLIYFQGNSAPDKSGLPSDRFSAERTGGSVSTLTIQRTQQEDSAVYLCASSFGTGNSPLHFGNGTRLTVT.

The V gene is TRBV18, the J gene TRBJ2-1; D might be TRBD2 (7 bases). V dropped 0 bases and J dropped 6 bases, with 15 bases sitting between them. This CDR3 is 16 amino acids long. Germline loops: CDR1 KGHSH, CDR2 LQKENI. The CDR3 DNA follows: TGTGCCAGCTCACCACCCACGGGGGGCGTCGTCAATGAGCAGTTCTTC. It specifies CASSPPTGGVVNEQFF.

This clone has a handful of counts. The rearrangement uses TRBV4-1 and TRBJ2-3, with a possible D match to TRBD1 (5 bases). There are 14 residues in the CDR3. Germline lookup yields CDR1 MGHRA and CDR2 YSYEKL. V lost 4 bases and J lost 5, with 13 bases in between. In DNA, the CDR3 is TGCGCCAGCAGCCGGGGCTCAGGAATAGATACGCAGTATTTT. Translating gives CASSRGSGIDTQYF.

The gene calls are TRBV4-3 and TRBJ1-3; no definite D call. CDR1 is LGHNA, CDR2 YSLEER, per germline. This CDR3 has 19 residues. Trimming removed 0 bases at V and 0 bases at J, with 18 bases between. For the CDR3, the DNA is TGCGCCAGCAGCCAAGATCGGGCGGGATTTTCAGACTCTGGAAACACCATATATTTT. Translating gives CASSQDRAGFSDSGNTIYF.

The V and J genes are TRBV6-1 and TRBJ1-3; 7 bases are shared with TRBD1. The CDR3 contains 15 residues. Germline V gene lookup returns CDR1 MNHNS and CDR2 SASEGT. The J segment lost 5 bases and the V segment lost 1 base, leaving 5 bases of the junction unmatched. CDR3 sequence (DNA): TGTGCCAGCAGTGAAGAAAGGAGGGGGCGAAACACCATATATTTT. Translating it yields CASSEERRGRNTIYF.

The chain links TRBV9 to TRBJ2-2; the D gene is possibly TRBD2 (6 bases). Trimming removed 0 bases from V and 8 bases from J, with 17 bases in between. The CDR3 is 16 residues long. Germline V gene data show CDR1 as SGDLS and CDR2 as YYNGEE. The CDR3 coding sequence is TGTGCCAGCAGCGTAGTAGAGGGGACGGGGACTGGGGAGCTGTTTTTT. It is translated as CASSVVEGTGTGELFF.

The chain couples TRBV10-3 to TRBJ1-3; 7 bases map to TRBD1. The V gene's germline CDR1 is ENHRY and CDR2 SYGVKD. The CDR3 has 14 residues. Trimming cost V 8 bases and J 4 bases; bases outside gene matches: 8. As DNA, the CDR3 is TGTGCCATCCGGACAGGTAGTTCCGGAAACACCATATATTTT. It translates to CAIRTGSSGNTIYF.